This T cell receptor (beta chain) was sequenced for a study of breast tumors, draining lymph nodes, adjacent tissues. This clonotype was counted at least ten times. Axillary draining lymph nodes of breast cancer patients supplied the node samples. MiXCR, applied by TCRdb to the multiplex PCR reads, yields one record per CDR3 protein. Of more than 200,000 distinct CDR3 sequences detected, about 34% appear once; the ten largest clones hold 1.1% to 1.5%. The CDR3 length is 10 residues. The V end was cut by 5 bases, the J end by 12 bases, with 11 bases between. Germline CDR1 and CDR2: SEHNR and FQNEAQ (reference sequence).

Sequencing was done on a sample of axillary lymph node tissue. The chain recombines TRBV7-9 with TRBJ2-7; no firm D call. The receptor was derived from a female donor with breast cancer. Some clones in this sample may be carry-over from other donors' samples. CDR3 amino acids: CASSEPMGYF. The CDR3 DNA sequence: TGTGCCAGCAGCGAACCTATGGGGTACTTC.